A single sample gave rise to the 21 T cell receptor beta chains below, sequenced in a study of cytomegalovirus exposure and HLA in healthy donors. A multiplex PCR was run with 60 Vbeta primers and 13 Jbeta primers. Repertoires were generated with immunoSEQ multiplex PCR, while TCRdb's copy carries only in-frame clones and drops some. The table lists 200,000 to 250,000 clones, roughly 78% of them singletons. Sequencing used PBMCs. The receptors were gathered from a boy aged 10-17 years in good health and CMV-seronegative.

The rearrangement joins TRBV11-3 to TRBJ1-1, with 8 bases fitting TRBD1. In germline, CDR1 is SGHNT, CDR2 YENEEA. CDR3 size: 14 residues. With V trimmed by 4 bases and J by 10 bases, 11 bases remained unmatched. CDR3 loop: CASSSGGQGMRAFF. The CDR3 DNA sequence: TGTGCCAGCAGCTCGGGTGGACAGGGAATGAGAGCTTTCTTT. Complete variable domain (other parts from reference TRBV11-3 and TRBJ1-1): EAGVVQSPRYKIIEKKQPVAFWCNPISGHNTLYWYLQNLGQGPELLIRYENEEAVDDSQLPKDRFSAERLKGVDSTLKIQPAELGDSAVYLCASSSGGQGMRAFFGQGTRLTVV.

The chain joins TRBV6-1 to TRBJ1-1; TRBD1 matches 11 bases. Germline V gene data show CDR1 as MNHNS and CDR2 as SASEGT. J was trimmed by 10 bases and V by 5 bases; bases with no gene match: 6. CDR3 size: 13 residues. The CDR3 loop reads CASSPGTGGRAFF. CDR3 DNA: TGTGCCAGCAGTCCCGGGACAGGGGGAAGAGCTTTCTTT.

This clone was seen only once. J is TRBJ2-5 and V is TRBV5-1; TRBD2 matches 7 bases. CDR1 is SGHRS and CDR2 is YFSETQ in the germline V gene. J lost 11 bases, V lost 0 bases, and 10 bases had no gene match. CDR3 length: 14 residues. The CDR3 coding sequence is TGCGCCAGCAGCTTGGTGGGGGGACGGCGGGAGCAGTACTTC. Translated: CASSLVGGRREQYF.

The chain carries TRBV9 and TRBJ2-2; TRBD1 matches at 7 bases. This CDR3 is built from 15 residues. V shed 0 bases and J 6 bases; nucleotides not matched to a gene: 5. Germline V gene sequence: CDR1 SGDLS, CDR2 YYNGEE. CDR3 sequence reads: CASSVEAGGAGELFF. CDR3 in DNA: TGTGCCAGCAGCGTAGAGGCAGGGGGAGCCGGGGAGCTGTTTTTT. Together with reference TRBV9 and TRBJ2-2, the CDR3 gives the full variable domain: DSGVTQTPKHLITATGQRVTLRCSPRSGDLSVYWYQQSLDQGLQFLIQYYNGEERAKGNILERFSAQQFPDLHSELNLSSLELGDSALYFCASSVEAGGAGELFFGEGSRLTVL.

J is TRBJ2-7 and V is TRBV11-2; TRBD1 matches at 7 bases. V was pared by 5 bases and J by 5 bases, with 3 bases of the junction left unmatched. CDR1 is SGHAT, CDR2 FQNNGV, per germline. CDR3 length: 12 residues. Here the CDR3 reads CASSLQGNEQYF. The CDR3 DNA follows: TGTGCCAGCAGCCTACAGGGGAACGAGCAGTACTTC.

Only one count was recorded for this clone. The chain carries TRBV5-4 and TRBJ2-3, with D perhaps TRBD2 (6 bases). This CDR3 region has 17 residues. The V and J ends lost 0 bases and 3 bases respectively, with 17 bases between them. Per the germline V gene, CDR1 is SGHNT and CDR2 is YYREEE (reference sequence). CDR3 sequence (DNA): TGTGCCAGCAGCTTGGGGAGCGGGCCTAAACCGACAGATACGCAGTATTTT. It codes for CASSLGSGPKPTDTQYF.

The gene calls are TRBV5-5 and TRBJ1-1, with D possibly being TRBD1 (5 bases). Germline V CDR1 and CDR2: SGHKS, YYEKEE (reference sequence). Trimming took 2 bases from V and 2 from J, leaving 10 bases between them. This CDR3 contains 14 residues. CDR3 protein: CASSFGGINTEAFF. CDR3 sequence (DNA): TGTGCCAGCAGCTTCGGGGGAATAAACACTGAAGCTTTCTTT.

This clone was counted a single time. The chain joins TRBV11-2 to TRBJ2-6; TRBD2 matches 10 bases. Germline trimming cut 3 bases from V and 0 bases from J; bases unmatched to any gene: 5. The CDR3 loop spans 18 amino acids. Per germline, CDR1 SGHAT and CDR2 FQNNGV. The DNA of the CDR3 is TGTGCCAGCAGCTTGGGACTAGCGAGATCCTCTGGGGCCAACGTCCTGACTTTC. This gives the protein CASSLGLARSSGANVLTF. Supplemented by reference TRBV11-2 and TRBJ2-6, the full variable domain reads EAGVAQSPRYKIIEKRQSVAFWCNPISGHATLYWYQQILGQGPKLLIQFQNNGVVDDSQLPKDRFSAERLKGVDSTLKIQPAKLEDSAVYLCASSLGLARSSGANVLTFGAGSRLTVL.

This chain joins TRBV5-1 and TRBJ2-7; 11 nucleotides line up with TRBD2. V lost 4 bases and J lost 0; bases outside the gene matches: 9. The CDR3 runs to 17 residues. CDR1 and CDR2 (germline): SGHRS, YFSETQ. CDR3 loop: CASSRGTSGLASYEQYF. DNA for the CDR3: TGCGCCAGCAGCCGTGGGACTAGCGGTTTAGCCTCCTACGAGCAGTACTTC. The whole variable domain, remainder taken from reference TRBV5-1 and TRBJ2-7, is KAGVTQTPRYLIKTRGQQVTLSCSPISGHRSVSWYQQTPGQGLQFLFEYFSETQRNKGNFPGRFSGRQFSNSRSEMNVSTLELGDSALYLCASSRGTSGLASYEQYFGPGTRLTVT.

The chain joins TRBV10-2 to TRBJ1-6; D call uncertain. Deletions cut 5 bases from V and 7 bases from J, with 3 bases between. From germline, CDR1 is WSHSY and CDR2 SAAADI. The CDR3 runs to 11 residues. The CDR3 bases are TGCGCCAGCAGTTCAAATTCACCCCTCCACTTT. Its protein is CASSSNSPLHF.

This clone was seen just once. This chain connects TRBV6-4 to TRBJ2-2, with 11 bases aligning to TRBD1. The CDR3 runs to 16 residues. CDR1 is MRHNA, CDR2 SNTAGT, per germline. The V and J ends lost 4 bases and 4 bases, in that order; junction bases with no gene match: 5. The chain's CDR3 is CASSVGTGGSTGELFF. The DNA for the CDR3 is TGTGCCAGCAGTGTTGGGACAGGGGGATCCACCGGGGAGCTGTTTTTT.

CDR3: CASSLKRLAAYNEQFF. CDR3 bases: TGTGCCAGCAGCTTAAAGCGGTTAGCGGCCTACAATGAGCAGTTCTTC. V is TRBV7-8 and J is TRBJ2-1; possible D gene TRBD2, 6 bases. The CDR3 is 16 amino acids. Trimming pared 2 bases from V and 2 bases from J, leaving 13 bases between. Germline CDR1 is SGHVS and CDR2 is FQNEAQ.

This clone was found once. The chain employs TRBV25-1 and TRBJ2-7; 11 bases fit TRBD2. J was trimmed by 3 bases and V by 4 bases; bases with no gene match: 5. CDR3 length equals 15 residues. Per the germline V gene, CDR1 is MGHDK and CDR2 is SYGVNS. In DNA, the CDR3 is TGTGCCAGCAGTGTCGGGACTAGCGGATTCTACGAGCAGTACTTC. Its translation is CASSVGTSGFYEQYF.

The V call is TRBV14, the J call TRBJ1-2, with a weak D call TRBD1 (5 bases). This CDR3 is built from 13 residues. Trimming shortened V by 4 bases and J by 4 bases, and 10 bases separated the two germline ends. CDR1 SGHDN and CDR2 FVKESK come from the germline V gene. This CDR3 reads CASSRLGGYGYTF. The CDR3 DNA reads TGTGCCAGCAGCCGCCTCGGGGGCTATGGCTACACCTTC.

This clone turned up a few times. The genes are TRBV5-6 and TRBJ2-1; TRBD1 agrees at 8 bases. The CDR3 covers 15 residues. The germline V gene encodes CDR1 SGHDT and CDR2 YYEEEE. V shed 2 bases and J 4 bases; nucleotides not matched to a gene: 5. The chain's CDR3 is CASSFDRGVYNEQFF. In nucleotides, the CDR3 is TGTGCCAGCAGCTTTGACAGGGGCGTTTACAATGAGCAGTTCTTC.

The chain employs TRBV6-5 and TRBJ1-1, with a possible D match to TRBD1 (6 bases). Germline V lookup: CDR1 MNHEY, CDR2 SVGAGI. The CDR3 consists of 14 residues. V lost 2 bases to trimming and J lost 5 bases, with 12 bases between them. CDR3 coding DNA: TGTGCCAGCAGTTACCAGGGGAGGGAAACTGAAGCTTTCTTT. Its translation: CASSYQGRETEAFF.

The chain employs TRBV7-2 and TRBJ2-3, with TRBD1 as a possible D gene (5 bases). V was clipped by 5 bases and J by 0 bases, with 15 bases between them. CDR3 length: 16 residues. CDR1 is SGHTA and CDR2 is FQGNSA in the germline V gene. DNA of the CDR3: TGTGCCAGCAGCCGCCTACGACAGCCTAGCACAGATACGCAGTATTTT. This gives the protein CASSRLRQPSTDTQYF.

The V gene is TRBV6-1, the J gene TRBJ2-3, with 8 bases fitting TRBD1. With 3 bases clipped from V and 1 base from J, the junction kept 9 bases outside the gene matches. Looked up from germline, CDR1 is MNHNS and CDR2 is SASEGT. CDR3 size: 17 residues. This CDR3 reads CASSEGIPGQGTDTQYF. As DNA, the CDR3 is TGTGCCAGCAGTGAGGGGATACCGGGACAGGGCACAGATACGCAGTATTTT.

CDR3 DNA sequence: TGTGCCAGCAGCCCACGGGGGGGGAGTGAAAAACTGTTTTTT. Protein product: CASSPRGGSEKLFF. The J gene is TRBJ1-4, the V gene TRBV7-2; TRBD1 might be the D (5 bases). Deletions cut 5 bases from V and 7 bases from J, with 14 bases between. This CDR3 is built from 14 residues. Germline V gives CDR1 SGHTA, CDR2 FQGNSA.

This sequence joins TRBV30 and TRBJ1-2; 7 bases match TRBD1. The CDR3 totals 13 residues. Trimming at V came to 0 bases and at J to 3 bases, leaving 1 base not matched to a gene. Looked up from germline, CDR1 is GTSNPN and CDR2 is SVGIG (reference sequence). CDR3 bases: TGTGCCTGGAGTGTACAGGGGTACTATGGCTACACCTTC. It is translated as CAWSVQGYYGYTF. The variable domain in full, completed from reference TRBV30 and TRBJ1-2, reads SQTIHQWPATLVQPVGSPLSLECTVEGTSNPNLYWYRQAAGRGLQLLFYSVGIGQISSEVPQNLSASRPQDRQFILSSKKLLLSDSGFYLCAWSVQGYYGYTFGSGTRLTVV.

The chain combines TRBV6-5 with TRBJ2-6, with D uncertain. V lost 5 bases to trimming and J lost 0 bases, with 5 bases between them. CDR1 is MNHEY and CDR2 is SVGAGI in the germline V gene. The CDR3 is 14 residues long. CDR3 in amino acids: CASSELSGANVLTF. Written as DNA, the CDR3 is TGTGCCAGCAGTGAACTCTCTGGGGCCAACGTCCTGACTTTC.